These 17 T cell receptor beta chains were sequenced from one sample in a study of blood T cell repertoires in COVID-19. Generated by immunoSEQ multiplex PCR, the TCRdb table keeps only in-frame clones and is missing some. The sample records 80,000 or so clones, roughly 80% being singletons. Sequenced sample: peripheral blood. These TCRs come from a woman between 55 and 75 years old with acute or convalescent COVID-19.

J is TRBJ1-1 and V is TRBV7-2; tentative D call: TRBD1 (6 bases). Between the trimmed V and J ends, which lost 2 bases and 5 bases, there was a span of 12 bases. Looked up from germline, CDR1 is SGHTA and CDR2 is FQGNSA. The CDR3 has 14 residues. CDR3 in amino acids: CASSLLRGGTEAFF. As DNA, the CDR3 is TGTGCCAGCAGCTTACTCAGGGGTGGAACTGAAGCTTTCTTT. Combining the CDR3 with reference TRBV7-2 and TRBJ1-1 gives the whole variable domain GAGVSQSPSNKVTEKGKDVELRCDPISGHTALYWYRQSLGQGLEFLIYFQGNSAPDKSGLPSDRFSAERTGGSVSTLTIQRTQQEDSAVYLCASSLLRGGTEAFFGQGTRLTVV.

In DNA, the CDR3 is TGTGCCAGCAGTAGGACAGAGACAGGTGGCGGCTACACCTTC. Amino acid sequence: CASSRTETGGGYTF. V usage is TRBV6-5 and J usage is TRBJ1-2; D perhaps matches TRBD1 (6 bases). This CDR3 region has 14 residues. Trimming took 5 bases from V and 8 from J, leaving 18 bases between them. Germline lookup yields CDR1 MNHEY and CDR2 SVGAGI.

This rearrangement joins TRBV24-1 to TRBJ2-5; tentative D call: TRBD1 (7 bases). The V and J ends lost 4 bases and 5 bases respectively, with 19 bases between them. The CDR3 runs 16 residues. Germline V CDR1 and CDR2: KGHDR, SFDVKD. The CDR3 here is CATSESTGRSRETQYF. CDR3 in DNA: TGTGCCACCAGTGAGTCGACAGGGAGGTCGCGCGAGACCCAGTACTTC.

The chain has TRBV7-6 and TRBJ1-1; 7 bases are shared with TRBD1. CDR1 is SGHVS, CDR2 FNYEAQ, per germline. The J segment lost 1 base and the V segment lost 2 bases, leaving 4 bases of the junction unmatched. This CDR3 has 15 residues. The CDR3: CASSLQGGWNTEAFF. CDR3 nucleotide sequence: TGTGCCAGCAGCTTACAGGGGGGTTGGAACACTGAAGCTTTCTTT.

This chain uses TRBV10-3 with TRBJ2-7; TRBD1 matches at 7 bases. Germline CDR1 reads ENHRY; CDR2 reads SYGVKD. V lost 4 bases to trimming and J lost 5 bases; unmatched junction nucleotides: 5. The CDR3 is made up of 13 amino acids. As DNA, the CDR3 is TGTGCCATCAGTGTGGGACAGACTAACGAGCAGTACTTC. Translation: CAISVGQTNEQYF.

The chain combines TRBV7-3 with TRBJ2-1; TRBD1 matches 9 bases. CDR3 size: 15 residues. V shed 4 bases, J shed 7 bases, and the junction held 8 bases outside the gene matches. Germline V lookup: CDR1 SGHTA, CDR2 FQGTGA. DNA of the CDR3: TGTGCCAGCAGCTCTACGAGGACAGGGGATAATGAGCAGTTCTTC. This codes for CASSSTRTGDNEQFF. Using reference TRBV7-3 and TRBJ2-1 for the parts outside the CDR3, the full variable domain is GAGVSQTPSNKVTEKGKYVELRCDPISGHTALYWYRQSLGQGPEFLIYFQGTGAADDSGLPNDRFFAVRPEGSVSTLKIQRTERGDSAVYLCASSSTRTGDNEQFFGPGTRLTVL.

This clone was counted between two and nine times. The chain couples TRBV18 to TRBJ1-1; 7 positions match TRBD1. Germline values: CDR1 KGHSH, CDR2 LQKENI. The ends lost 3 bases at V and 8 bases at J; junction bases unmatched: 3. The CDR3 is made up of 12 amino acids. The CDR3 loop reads CASSPVQGEAFF. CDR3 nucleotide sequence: TGTGCCAGCTCACCGGTACAGGGGGAAGCTTTCTTT.

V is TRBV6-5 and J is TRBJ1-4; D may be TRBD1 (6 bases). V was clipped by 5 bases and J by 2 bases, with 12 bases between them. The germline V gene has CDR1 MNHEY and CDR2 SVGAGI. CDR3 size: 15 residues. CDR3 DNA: TGTGCCAGCAGTCCCCGGGGGGGCACTAATGAAAAACTGTTTTTT. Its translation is CASSPRGGTNEKLFF.

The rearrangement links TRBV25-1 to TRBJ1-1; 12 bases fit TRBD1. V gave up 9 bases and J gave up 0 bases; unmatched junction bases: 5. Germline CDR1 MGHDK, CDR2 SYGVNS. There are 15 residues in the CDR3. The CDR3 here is CASSGTGGLNTEAFF. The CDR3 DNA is TGTGCCAGTTCCGGGACAGGGGGCTTGAACACTGAAGCTTTCTTT.

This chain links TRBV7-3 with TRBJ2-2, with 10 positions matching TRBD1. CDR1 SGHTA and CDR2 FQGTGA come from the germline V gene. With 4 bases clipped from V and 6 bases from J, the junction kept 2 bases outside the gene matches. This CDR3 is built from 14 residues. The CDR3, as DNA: TGTGCCAGCAGCTCGGGACAGGGGTCCGGGGAGCTGTTTTTT. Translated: CASSSGQGSGELFF.

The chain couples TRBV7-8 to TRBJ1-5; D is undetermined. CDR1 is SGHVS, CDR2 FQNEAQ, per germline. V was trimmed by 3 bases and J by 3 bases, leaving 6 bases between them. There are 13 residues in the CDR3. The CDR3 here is CASSFSLNQPQHF. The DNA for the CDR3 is TGTGCCAGCAGCTTCTCCCTCAATCAGCCCCAGCATTTT.

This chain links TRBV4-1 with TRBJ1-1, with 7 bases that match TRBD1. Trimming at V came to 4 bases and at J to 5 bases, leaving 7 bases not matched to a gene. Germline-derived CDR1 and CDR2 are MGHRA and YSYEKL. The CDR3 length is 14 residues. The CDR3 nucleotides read TGCGCCAGCAGCCGCGAACAGGGGAGAACTGAAGCTTTCTTT. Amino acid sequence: CASSREQGRTEAFF.

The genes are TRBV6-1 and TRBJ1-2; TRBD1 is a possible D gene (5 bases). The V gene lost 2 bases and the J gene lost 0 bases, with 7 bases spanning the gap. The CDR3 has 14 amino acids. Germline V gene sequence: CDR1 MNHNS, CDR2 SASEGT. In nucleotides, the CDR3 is TGTGCCAGCAGTGAACTGACAGCTAACTATGGCTACACCTTC. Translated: CASSELTANYGYTF.

The CDR3 protein is CASSQVTGIQLRSDTQYF. In DNA, the CDR3 is TGTGCCAGCAGCCAAGTTACAGGGATCCAGCTACGGTCCGATACGCAGTATTTT. The chain is built from TRBV3-1 (or the pseudogene TRBV3-2) and TRBJ2-3; possible D gene TRBD1, 6 bases. The V gene's germline CDR1 is LGHDT and CDR2 YNNKEL (reference sequence). Trimming took off 1 base at V and 6 bases at J, with 23 bases between the two ends. The CDR3 contains 18 residues.

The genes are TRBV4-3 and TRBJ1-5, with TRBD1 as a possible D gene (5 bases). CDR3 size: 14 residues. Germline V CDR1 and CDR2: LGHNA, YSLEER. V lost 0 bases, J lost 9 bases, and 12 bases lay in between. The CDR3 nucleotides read TGCGCCAGCAGCCAAGATGGGGAAAGGGGGCCCCAGCATTTT. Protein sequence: CASSQDGERGPQHF.

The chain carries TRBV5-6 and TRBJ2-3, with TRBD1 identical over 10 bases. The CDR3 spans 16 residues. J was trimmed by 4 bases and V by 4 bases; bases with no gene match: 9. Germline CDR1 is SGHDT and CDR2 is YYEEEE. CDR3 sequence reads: CASSMTGTGDADTQYF. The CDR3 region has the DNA TGTGCCAGCAGCATGACCGGGACAGGGGACGCAGATACGCAGTATTTT.

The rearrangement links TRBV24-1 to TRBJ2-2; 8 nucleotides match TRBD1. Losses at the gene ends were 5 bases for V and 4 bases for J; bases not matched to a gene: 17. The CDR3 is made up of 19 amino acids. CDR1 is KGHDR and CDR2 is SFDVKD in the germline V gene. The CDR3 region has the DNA TGTGCCACCAGTGGCCAGGAACTCCAGGGGGCGGCCGCCACCGGGGAGCTGTTTTTT. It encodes CATSGQELQGAAATGELFF.